Below, one T cell receptor (beta chain) is given with its context. Trimming removed 3 bases from V and 8 bases from J, with 8 bases in between. The CDR3 extends over 11 amino acids. Germline CDR1 is DFQATT and CDR2 is SNEGSKA (reference sequence). Template material for TCR beta VDJ and CDR3 profiling consisted of genomic DNA. Using its own MiXCR run on the reads, TCRdb lists one record per CDR3 protein. The sample lists about 95,000 distinct CDR3 sequences, around 68% occurring once. Patients chosen for sequencing had CD8+CD57+ cells that had expanded, as shown by flow cytometry. This sample stems from a study of CD8+CD57+ T cells in acquired aplastic anemia.

The material sequenced was sorted CD4+, CD8+, or CD8+CD57+ T cells (not recorded which) from PBMCs. The chain uses TRBV20-1 and TRBJ2-1, with a weak D call TRBD1 (6 bases). This TCR derives from a human donor with aplastic anemia. CDR3 nucleotides: TGCAGTGCTAGGAAGGGGGATGAGCAGTTCTTC. This codes for CSARKGDEQFF.